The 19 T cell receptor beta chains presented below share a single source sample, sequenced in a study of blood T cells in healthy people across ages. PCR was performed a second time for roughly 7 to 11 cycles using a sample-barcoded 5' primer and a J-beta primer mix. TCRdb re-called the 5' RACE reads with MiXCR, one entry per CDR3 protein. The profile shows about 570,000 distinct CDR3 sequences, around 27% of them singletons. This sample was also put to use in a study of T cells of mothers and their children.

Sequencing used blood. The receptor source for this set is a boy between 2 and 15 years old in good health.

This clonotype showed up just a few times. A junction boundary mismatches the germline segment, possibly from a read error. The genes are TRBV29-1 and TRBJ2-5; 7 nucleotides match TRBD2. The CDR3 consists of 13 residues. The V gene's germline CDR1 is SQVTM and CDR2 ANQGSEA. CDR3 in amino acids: CSVLGLDQEAQYF. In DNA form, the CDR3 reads TGCAGCGTCCTCGGACTAGACCAAGAGGCCCAGTACTTC.

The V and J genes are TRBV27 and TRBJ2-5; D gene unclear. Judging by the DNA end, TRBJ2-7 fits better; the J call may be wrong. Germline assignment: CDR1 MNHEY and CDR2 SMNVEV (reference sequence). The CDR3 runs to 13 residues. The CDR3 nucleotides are TGTGCCAGCAGTTCTCGGGCCCCGGGCGAGCAGTACTTC. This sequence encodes CASSSRAPGEQYF.

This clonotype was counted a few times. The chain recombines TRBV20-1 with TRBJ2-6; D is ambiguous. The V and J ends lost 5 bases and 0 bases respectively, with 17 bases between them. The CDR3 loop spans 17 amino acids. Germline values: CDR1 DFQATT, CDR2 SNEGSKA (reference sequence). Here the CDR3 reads CSAGSWGADSGANVLTF. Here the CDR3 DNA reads TGCAGTGCTGGATCTTGGGGTGCGGACTCTGGGGCCAACGTCCTGACTTTC.

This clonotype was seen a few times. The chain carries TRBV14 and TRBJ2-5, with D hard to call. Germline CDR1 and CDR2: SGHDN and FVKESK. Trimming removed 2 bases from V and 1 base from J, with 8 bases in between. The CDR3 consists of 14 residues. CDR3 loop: CASSQTVFQETQYF. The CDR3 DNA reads TGTGCCAGCAGCCAAACGGTTTTCCAAGAGACCCAGTACTTC. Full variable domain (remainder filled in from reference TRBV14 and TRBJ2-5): EAGVTQFPSHSVIEKGQTVTLRCDPISGHDNLYWYRRVMGKEIKFLLHFVKESKQDESGMPNNRFLAERTGGTYSTLKVQPAELEDSGVYFCASSQTVFQETQYFGPGTRLLVL.

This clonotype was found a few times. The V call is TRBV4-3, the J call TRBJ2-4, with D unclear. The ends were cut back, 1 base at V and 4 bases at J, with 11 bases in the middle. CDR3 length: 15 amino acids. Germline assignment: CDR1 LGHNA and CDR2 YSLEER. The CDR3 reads CASSQGTARKNIQYF. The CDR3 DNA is TGCGCCAGCAGCCAAGGGACCGCAAGGAAAAACATTCAGTACTTC.

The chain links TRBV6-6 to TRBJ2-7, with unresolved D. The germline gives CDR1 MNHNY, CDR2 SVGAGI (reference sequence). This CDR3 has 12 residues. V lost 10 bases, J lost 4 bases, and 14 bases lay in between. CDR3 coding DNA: TGTGCCACAGCACGCCCGGGTTACGAGCAGTACTTC. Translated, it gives CATARPGYEQYF.

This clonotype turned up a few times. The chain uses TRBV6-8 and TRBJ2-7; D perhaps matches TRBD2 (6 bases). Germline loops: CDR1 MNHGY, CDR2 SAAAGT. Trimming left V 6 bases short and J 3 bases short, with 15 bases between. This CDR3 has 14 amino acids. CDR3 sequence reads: CASRRDGSFYEQYF. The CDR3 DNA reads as TGTGCCAGCAGGCGGGACGGATCCTTCTACGAGCAGTACTTC.

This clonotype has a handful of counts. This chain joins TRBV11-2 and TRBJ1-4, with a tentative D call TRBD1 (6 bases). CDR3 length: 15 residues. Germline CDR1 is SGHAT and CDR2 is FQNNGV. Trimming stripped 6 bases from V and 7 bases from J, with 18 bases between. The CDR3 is CASRAPGRGGEKLFF. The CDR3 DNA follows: TGTGCCAGCAGAGCCCCCGGCAGGGGTGGTGAAAAACTGTTTTTT.

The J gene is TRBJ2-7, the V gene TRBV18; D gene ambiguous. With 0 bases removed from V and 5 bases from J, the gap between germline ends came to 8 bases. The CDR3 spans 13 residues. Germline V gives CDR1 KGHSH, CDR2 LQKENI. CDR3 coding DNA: TGTGCCAGCTCACCACCGGATGGCCACGAGCAGTACTTC. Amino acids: CASSPPDGHEQYF.

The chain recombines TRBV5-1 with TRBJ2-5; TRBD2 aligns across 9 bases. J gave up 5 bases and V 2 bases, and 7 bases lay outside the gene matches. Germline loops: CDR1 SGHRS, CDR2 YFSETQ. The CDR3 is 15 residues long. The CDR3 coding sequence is TGCGCCAGCAGCTTAGCTAGCGGGGCAGAGGAGACCCAGTACTTC. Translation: CASSLASGAEETQYF.

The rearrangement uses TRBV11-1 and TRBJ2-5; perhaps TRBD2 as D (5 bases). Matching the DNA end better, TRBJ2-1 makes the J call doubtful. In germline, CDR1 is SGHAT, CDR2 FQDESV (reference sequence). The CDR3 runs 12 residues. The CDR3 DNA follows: TGTGCCAGCAGCTTCCTAGAGGGTGAGCAGTTCTTC. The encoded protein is CASSFLEGEQFF.

The DNA for the CDR3 is TGTGCCAGCAACTTCCTTCCGTGGGGGAAGGACTCTGAAGCTTTCTTT. Its protein product is CASNFLPWGKDSEAFF. The J gene is TRBJ1-1, the V gene TRBV11-2; tentatively, D is TRBD1 (5 bases). Germline CDR1 and CDR2: SGHAT and FQNNGV. V gave up 7 bases and J gave up 6 bases, with 24 bases separating them. The CDR3 has 16 residues.

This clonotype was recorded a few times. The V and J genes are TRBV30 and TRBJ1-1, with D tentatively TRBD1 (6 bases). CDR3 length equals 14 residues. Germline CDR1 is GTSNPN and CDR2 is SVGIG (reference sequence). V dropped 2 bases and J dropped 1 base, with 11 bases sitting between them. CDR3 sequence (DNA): TGTGCCTGGAGTACCCGACAGGCGAACACTGAAGCTTTCTTT. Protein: CAWSTRQANTEAFF.

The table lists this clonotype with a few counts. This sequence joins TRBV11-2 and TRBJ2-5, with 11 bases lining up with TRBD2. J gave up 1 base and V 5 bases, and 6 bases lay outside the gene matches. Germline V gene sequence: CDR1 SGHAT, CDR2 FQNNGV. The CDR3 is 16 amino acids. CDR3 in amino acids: CASSPTSGAIQETQYF. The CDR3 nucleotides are TGTGCCAGCAGCCCGACTAGCGGGGCCATCCAAGAGACCCAGTACTTC.

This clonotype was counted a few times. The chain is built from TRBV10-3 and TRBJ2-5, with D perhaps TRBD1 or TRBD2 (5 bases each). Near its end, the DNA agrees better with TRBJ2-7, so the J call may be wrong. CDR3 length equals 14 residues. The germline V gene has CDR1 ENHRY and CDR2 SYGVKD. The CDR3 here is CAISSRDGTYEQYF. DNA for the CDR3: TGTGCCATCAGTTCCCGGGACGGTACCTACGAGCAGTACTTC.

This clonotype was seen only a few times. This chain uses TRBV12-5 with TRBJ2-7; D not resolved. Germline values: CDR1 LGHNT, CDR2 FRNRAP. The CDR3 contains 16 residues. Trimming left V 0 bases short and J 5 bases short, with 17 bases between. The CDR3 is CASGLVLATEKDEQYF. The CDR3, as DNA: TGTGCTAGTGGTTTGGTACTTGCGACCGAGAAGGACGAGCAGTACTTC.

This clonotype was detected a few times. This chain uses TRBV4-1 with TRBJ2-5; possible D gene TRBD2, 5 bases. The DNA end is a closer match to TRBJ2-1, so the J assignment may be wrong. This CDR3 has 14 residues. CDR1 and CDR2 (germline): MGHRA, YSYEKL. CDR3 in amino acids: CASSPTGLYNEQFF. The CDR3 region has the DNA TGCGCCAGCAGCCCAACGGGATTATACAATGAGCAGTTCTTC.

In DNA form, the CDR3 reads TGTGCCAGCAGCTTAGCCGGGAGGGACCAAGAGACCCAGTACTTC. Translated, it gives CASSLAGRDQETQYF. The chain recombines TRBV7-9 with TRBJ2-5; 8 bases are a match to TRBD2. CDR1 SEHNR and CDR2 FQNEAQ come from the germline V gene (reference sequence). J gave up 0 bases and V 0 bases, and 0 bases lay outside the gene matches. CDR3 length equals 15 residues.

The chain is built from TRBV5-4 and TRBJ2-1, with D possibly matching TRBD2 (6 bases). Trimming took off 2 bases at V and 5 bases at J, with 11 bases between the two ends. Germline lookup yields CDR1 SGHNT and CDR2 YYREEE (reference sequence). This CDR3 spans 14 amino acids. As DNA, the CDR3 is TGTGCCAGCAGCTTTCCGGGAGACAACAATGAGCAGTTCTTC. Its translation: CASSFPGDNNEQFF.